A selection of T cell receptor beta chains follows, all from one sample in a study of graft-versus-host responses after intestinal transplantation. Here immunoSEQ multiplex PCR was the method, and the copy in TCRdb shows in-frame clones only, minus some. The sample has around 97,000 clones; 75% to 95% are singletons. The antigens of these receptors remain unknown. Sequencing used unstimulated CD8+ T cells sorted from spleen or lymph node cells, obtained before intestinal transplant. The receptors derive from a human donor who received an intestinal transplant. Each CDR3 is given with its conserved first and last residue. The order of the fields is J gene, clone size, V gene, D gene, CDR3 protein, CDR3 DNA. D genes are given only for firm matches. For some rows the clone size is stated as once, few or many, or as a class when expanded; others skip it.

>TRBJ2-2|medium-sized|TRBV6-4|-
CASSDDYTGELFF
TGTGCCAGCAGTGACGACTACACCGGGGAGCTGTTTTTT
>TRBJ1-2|-|TRBV2|TRBD1
CASSSGTVAYLKSYTF
TGTGCCAGCAGTTCCGGGACAGTGGCCTATCTCAAGAGCTACACCTTC
>TRBJ2-7|once|TRBV12-5|TRBD2
CASGLVIMASGSPYEQYF
TGTGCTAGTGGTTTGGTAATTATGGCTAGCGGGAGCCCTTACGAGCAGTACTTC
>TRBJ1-6|-|TRBV5-1|TRBD1
CASSSSGTDYNSPLHF
TGCGCCAGCAGCTCTTCCGGGACAGATTATAATTCACCCCTCCACTTT
>TRBJ2-7|few|TRBV7-9|TRBD1
CATGQGVHEQYF
TGTGCCACGGGACAGGGGGTCCACGAGCAGTACTTC
>TRBJ2-7|-|TRBV30|TRBD2
CAWSGTSGSYEQYF
TGTGCCTGGTCCGGGACTAGCGGGAGCTACGAGCAGTACTTC
>TRBJ1-1|-|TRBV9|-
CASSVGKNTEAFF
TGTGCCAGCAGCGTAGGCAAGAACACTGAAGCTTTCTTT
>TRBJ1-6|-|TRBV2|TRBD1
CASSRQGNSYNSPLHF
TGTGCCAGCAGCCGACAGGGAAACTCCTATAATTCACCCCTCCACTTT
>TRBJ2-1|-|TRBV2|TRBD2
CASSGLAGAPHRPYNEQFF
TGTGCCAGCAGTGGGTTAGCGGGGGCCCCTCACCGGCCCTACAATGAGCAGTTCTTC
>TRBJ2-7|-|TRBV11-2|-
CASSQKRAHSYEQYF
TGTGCCAGCAGCCAGAAGCGGGCCCACTCCTACGAGCAGTACTTC
>TRBJ1-2|once|TRBV29-1|TRBD1
CSAGQGSNYGYTF
TGCAGCGCAGGACAGGGATCGAACTATGGCTACACCTTC
>TRBJ2-1|-|TRBV6-1|-
CASSEILDEQFF
TGTGCCAGCAGTGAGATTTTGGATGAGCAGTTCTTC
>TRBJ2-3|-|TRBV27|TRBD2
CASSAIAGGPNTQYF
TGTGCCAGCAGCGCTATAGCGGGAGGGCCGAATACGCAGTATTTT
>TRBJ1-1|-|TRBV9|-
CASSVDGQTEAFF
TGTGCCAGCAGCGTAGATGGCCAGACTGAAGCTTTCTTT
>TRBJ2-7|-|TRBV7-6|-
CASSLSGGNDEQYF
TGTGCCAGCAGCTTATCGGGCGGGAATGACGAGCAGTACTTC
>TRBJ2-7|-|TRBV28|-
CASSPRGTLSEQYF
TGTGCCAGCAGCCCTCGAGGGACGTTGAGCGAGCAGTACTTC
>TRBJ2-5|-|TRBV28|TRBD2
CASSLLSLAGIQETQYF
TGTGCCAGCAGTTTATTGTCTCTAGCGGGGATCCAAGAGACCCAGTACTTC
>TRBJ2-7|-|TRBV13|TRBD2
CASSSTGTSGTYEQYF
TGTGCCAGCAGCTCGACCGGGACTAGCGGGACCTACGAGCAGTACTTC
>TRBJ1-2|-|TRBV27|-
CASRQSNYGYTF
TGTGCCAGCCGACAGTCTAACTATGGCTACACCTTC
>TRBJ2-3|-|TRBV27|-
CASSLNPGADTQYF
TGTGCCAGCAGTTTGAACCCAGGGGCAGATACGCAGTATTTT
>TRBJ1-6|-|TRBV10-2|-
CASSDHPPLHF
TGCGCCAGCAGTGACCATCCACCCCTCCACTTT
>TRBJ2-4|-|TRBV4-1|TRBD2
CASSPLAGDGKNIQYF
TGCGCCAGCAGCCCTCTAGCGGGAGATGGGAAAAACATTCAGTACTTC
>TRBJ2-3|-|TRBV6-5|-
CASSPSAGYTDTQYF
TGTGCCAGCAGCCCCTCCGCGGGATACACAGATACGCAGTATTTT
>TRBJ2-5|-|TRBV13|-
CASTTGPGETQYF
TGTGCCAGCACTACCGGACCAGGAGAGACCCAGTACTTC
>TRBJ1-1|-|TRBV6-5|-
CASSYSQGSLSGAFF
TGTGCCAGCAGTTACTCCCAGGGGTCCTTGAGTGGAGCTTTCTTT
>TRBJ2-2|-|TRBV6-1|-
CASSEGLLSLGTGELFF
TGTGCCAGCAGTGAGGGTTTATTGAGTCTGGGCACCGGGGAGCTGTTTTTT
>TRBJ2-3|-|TRBV7-2|TRBD2
CASNLGWRGGEDTQYF
TGTGCCAGCAACTTAGGGTGGCGGGGGGGCGAGGATACGCAGTATTTT
>TRBJ1-1|-|TRBV14|-
CASSQGDGWTEAFF
TGTGCCAGCAGCCAAGGGGACGGATGGACTGAAGCTTTCTTT
>TRBJ2-1|-|TRBV9|-
CASSGSQGARTSERWERINEQFF
TGTGCCAGCAGCGGATCACAGGGGGCGCGGACTAGCGAGCGGTGGGAAAGGATCAATGAGCAGTTCTTC
>TRBJ2-7|-|TRBV7-2|-
CASSLPGPYEQYF
TGTGCCAGCAGCTTACCCGGACCGTACGAGCAGTACTTC
>TRBJ2-1|-|TRBV7-3|TRBD2
CASSPLAGGSNEQFF
TGTGCCAGCAGCCCTCTAGCGGGGGGGTCGAATGAGCAGTTCTTC
>TRBJ2-7|-|TRBV25-1|TRBD1
CASSGGQGAPYEQYF
TGTGCCAGCAGTGGCGGACAGGGGGCCCCCTACGAGCAGTACTTC
>TRBJ2-1|-|TRBV27|TRBD2
CASGGSGTYNEQFF
TGTGCCAGCGGTGGTAGCGGGACATACAATGAGCAGTTCTTC
>TRBJ2-1|-|TRBV27|-
CASSLYVGVSSYNEQFF
TGTGCCAGCAGTTTATATGTCGGAGTTAGCTCCTACAATGAGCAGTTCTTC
>TRBJ2-5|-|TRBV19|-
CASSITIWSGYQETQYF
TGTGCCAGTAGTATCACCATCTGGAGCGGCTACCAAGAGACCCAGTACTTC
>TRBJ2-4|-|TRBV13|-
CASSFQTSTLKNIQYF
TGTGCCAGCAGCTTTCAGACTTCTACTCTAAAAAACATTCAGTACTTC
>TRBJ2-7|-|TRBV4-2|-
CASSQVGFGQYF
TGTGCCAGCAGCCAAGTAGGTTTCGGGCAGTACTTC
>TRBJ2-7|-|TRBV11-2|-
CASSPVDRGYEQYF
TGTGCCAGCAGCCCAGTCGACAGAGGCTACGAGCAGTACTTC
>TRBJ2-1|-|TRBV7-6|TRBD2
CASSLSGGPINEQFF
TGTGCCAGCAGCCTCAGCGGGGGGCCCATCAATGAGCAGTTCTTC
>TRBJ2-5|-|TRBV11-2|-
CASSPASGRETQYF
TGTGCCAGCAGCCCCGCAAGCGGCAGAGAGACCCAGTACTTC
>TRBJ2-1|-|TRBV30|-
CAWSIGGGGEQFF
TGTGCCTGGAGTATAGGAGGGGGGGGTGAGCAGTTCTTC
>TRBJ1-1|-|TRBV13|-
CASSLVSPRAGNTEAFF
TGTGCCAGCAGCTTAGTGTCCCCCCGGGCGGGGAACACTGAAGCTTTCTTT
>TRBJ1-2|-|TRBV6-5|-
CASSYQGEDYGYTF
TGTGCCAGCAGTTACCAGGGTGAGGACTATGGCTACACCTTC
>TRBJ1-2|-|TRBV4-1|-
CASSQDPGPYGYTF
TGCGCCAGCAGCCAAGACCCGGGGCCCTATGGCTACACCTTC
>TRBJ2-3|-|TRBV7-2|-
CASSLVAADTQYF
TGTGCCAGCAGCTTAGTGGCCGCAGATACGCAGTATTTT
>TRBJ2-1|-|TRBV7-9|-
CASTIGDSLLRDSYNEQFF
TGTGCCAGCACCATAGGGGACAGCCTCTTGCGGGACTCCTACAATGAGCAGTTCTTC
>TRBJ2-2|-|TRBV6-5|-
CASSFKGRNTGELFF
TGTGCCAGCAGTTTTAAGGGGAGGAACACCGGGGAGCTGTTTTTT
>TRBJ2-4|-|TRBV10-2|-
CASVDGRIQYF
TGCGCCAGCGTGGACGGGCGCATTCAGTACTTC
>TRBJ2-5|-|TRBV9|-
CASSVDGAGETQYF
TGTGCCAGCAGCGTAGATGGGGCAGGAGAGACCCAGTACTTC
>TRBJ2-3|-|TRBV9|-
CASSDGVDTQYF
TGTGCCAGCAGTGACGGCGTAGATACGCAGTATTTT
>TRBJ2-2|few|TRBV6-1|-
CASSEATGSGELFF
TGTGCCAGCAGTGAAGCAACAGGGAGCGGGGAGCTGTTTTTT
>TRBJ2-1|-|TRBV9|-
CASSTGSSVNEQFF
TGTGCCAGCAGCACCGGGAGTTCGGTCAATGAGCAGTTCTTC
>TRBJ1-6|-|TRBV7-9|-
CASSSGHPYNSPLHF
TGTGCCAGCAGCTCCGGACACCCCTATAATTCACCCCTCCACTTT
>TRBJ1-2|large|TRBV7-9|-
CASSRAYGYTF
TGTGCCAGCAGCCGAGCCTATGGCTACACCTTC
>TRBJ2-7|-|TRBV5-1|-
CASSLAEEQYF
TGCGCCAGCAGCTTGGCGGAGGAGCAGTACTTC